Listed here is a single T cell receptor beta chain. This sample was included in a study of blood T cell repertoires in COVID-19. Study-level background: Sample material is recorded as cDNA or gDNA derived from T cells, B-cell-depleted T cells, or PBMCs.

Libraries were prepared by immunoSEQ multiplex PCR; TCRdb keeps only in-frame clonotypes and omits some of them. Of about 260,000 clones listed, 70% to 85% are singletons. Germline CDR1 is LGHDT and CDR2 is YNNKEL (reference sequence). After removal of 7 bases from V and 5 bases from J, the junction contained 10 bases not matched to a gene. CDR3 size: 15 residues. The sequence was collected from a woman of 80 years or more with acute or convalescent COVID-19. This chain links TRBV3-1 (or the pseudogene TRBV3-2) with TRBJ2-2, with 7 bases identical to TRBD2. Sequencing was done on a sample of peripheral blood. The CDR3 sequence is CASTAGGSQTGELFF. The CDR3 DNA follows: TGTGCCAGCACCGCCGGGGGGTCGCAGACCGGGGAGCTGTTTTTT.